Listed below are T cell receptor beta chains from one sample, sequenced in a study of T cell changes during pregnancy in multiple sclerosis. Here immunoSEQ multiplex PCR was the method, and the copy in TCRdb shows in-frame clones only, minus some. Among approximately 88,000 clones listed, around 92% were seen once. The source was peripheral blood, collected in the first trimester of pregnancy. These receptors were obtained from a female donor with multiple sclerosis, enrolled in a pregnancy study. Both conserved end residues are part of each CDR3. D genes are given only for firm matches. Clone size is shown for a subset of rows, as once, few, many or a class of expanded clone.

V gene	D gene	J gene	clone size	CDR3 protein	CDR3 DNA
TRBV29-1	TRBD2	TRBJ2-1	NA	CSVVGLARAYNEQFF	TGCAGCGTTGTTGGACTAGCTCGAGCCTACAATGAGCAGTTCTTC
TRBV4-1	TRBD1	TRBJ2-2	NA	CASSGTGGLAGELFF	TGCGCCAGCAGCGGGACAGGGGGCCTCGCCGGGGAGCTGTTTTTT
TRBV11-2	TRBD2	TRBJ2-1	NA	CASSFVGGLAGKSEQFF	TGTGCCAGCAGCTTTGTCGGGGGACTAGCGGGAAAGAGTGAGCAGTTCTTC
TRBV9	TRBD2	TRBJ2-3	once	CASSSHLAGLTDTQYF	TGTGCCAGCAGCAGCCATCTAGCGGGGCTCACAGATACGCAGTATTTT
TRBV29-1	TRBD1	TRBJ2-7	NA	CSVQERTGPPLYEQYF	TGCAGCGTTCAAGAACGGACAGGTCCTCCCCTCTACGAGCAGTACTTC
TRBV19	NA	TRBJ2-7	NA	CASSIPRGIGYEQYF	TGTGCCAGTAGTATCCCAAGGGGAATAGGCTACGAGCAGTACTTC
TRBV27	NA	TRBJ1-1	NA	CASSLSARGFVNTEAFF	TGTGCCAGCAGTTTATCGGCAAGGGGCTTCGTGAACACTGAAGCTTTCTTT
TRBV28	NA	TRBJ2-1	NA	CASSLLSRVEQFF	TGTGCCAGCAGTTTATTGTCACGGGTTGAGCAGTTCTTC
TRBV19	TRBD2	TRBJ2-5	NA	CASSIGAGEMETQYF	TGTGCCAGTAGTATTGGGGCGGGAGAGATGGAGACCCAGTACTTC
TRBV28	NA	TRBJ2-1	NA	CASSLGGSRNEQFF	TGTGCCAGCAGTTTAGGTGGGAGTAGGAATGAGCAGTTCTTC
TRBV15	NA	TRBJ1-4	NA	CATSRDRRTNEKLFF	TGTGCCACCAGCAGAGATAGACGGACAAATGAAAAACTGTTTTTT
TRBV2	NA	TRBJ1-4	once	CASRVQAEKLFF	TGTGCCAGCAGGGTCCAGGCTGAAAAACTGTTTTTT
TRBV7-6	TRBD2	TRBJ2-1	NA	CASSGGGRKRYNEQFF	TGTGCCAGCAGCGGCGGGGGTCGGAAGCGTTACAATGAGCAGTTCTTC
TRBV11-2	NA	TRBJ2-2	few	CASSTTVGELFF	TGTGCCAGCAGCACGACAGTCGGGGAGCTGTTTTTT
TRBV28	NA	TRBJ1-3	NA	CASSPRTTGNTIYF	TGTGCCAGCAGTCCCCGGACAACAGGAAACACCATATATTTT
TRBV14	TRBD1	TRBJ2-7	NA	CASSPSPGQGAQSYEQYF	TGTGCCAGCAGCCCATCACCGGGACAGGGGGCTCAGTCCTACGAGCAGTACTTC
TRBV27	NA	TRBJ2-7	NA	CASSLQYRVDEQYF	TGTGCCAGCAGTTTACAGTACAGGGTGGACGAGCAGTACTTC
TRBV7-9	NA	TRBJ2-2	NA	CASSLGPTVNTGELFF	TGTGCCAGCAGCTTAGGCCCGACAGTGAACACCGGGGAGCTGTTTTTT
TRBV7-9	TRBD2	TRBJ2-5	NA	CASSSGLATETQYF	TGTGCCAGCAGTTCCGGACTAGCGACAGAGACCCAGTACTTC
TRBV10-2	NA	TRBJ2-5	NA	CASSESVGLGPETQYF	TGCGCCAGCAGTGAGTCGGTCGGTTTGGGGCCAGAGACCCAGTACTTC
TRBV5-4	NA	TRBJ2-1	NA	CASSLVVSRAPNEQFF	TGTGCCAGCAGCTTGGTAGTTAGCAGAGCTCCTAATGAGCAGTTCTTC
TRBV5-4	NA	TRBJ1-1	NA	CASSFGRVNTEAFF	TGTGCCAGCAGCTTTGGGCGAGTGAACACTGAAGCTTTCTTT
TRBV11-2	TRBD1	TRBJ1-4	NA	CASSSGGPATNEKLFF	TGTGCCAGCAGCTCAGGGGGCCCGGCAACTAATGAAAAACTGTTTTTT
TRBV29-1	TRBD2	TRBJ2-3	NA	CSGGGRAIDTQYF	TGCAGTGGCGGCGGGAGGGCCATAGATACGCAGTATTTT
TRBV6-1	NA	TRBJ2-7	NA	CASKRPSAYEQYF	TGTGCCAGCAAGCGGCCGAGTGCCTACGAGCAGTACTTC
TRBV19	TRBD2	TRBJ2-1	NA	CASEWTSGTNEQFF	TGTGCCAGTGAGTGGACTAGCGGGACGAATGAGCAGTTCTTC
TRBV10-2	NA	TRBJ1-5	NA	CASTEGLLGQPQHF	TGCGCCAGCACCGAGGGTCTCCTGGGTCAGCCCCAGCATTTT
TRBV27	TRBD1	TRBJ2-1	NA	CASSLGTGLIEQFF	TGTGCCAGCAGTTTGGGGACAGGGTTGATTGAGCAGTTCTTC
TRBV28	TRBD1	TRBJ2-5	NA	CASSFGGTGGETQYF	TGTGCCAGCAGTTTTGGGGGGACAGGAGGGGAGACCCAGTACTTC
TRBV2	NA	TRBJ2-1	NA	CASSESGVSYNEQFF	TGTGCCAGCAGTGAATCGGGGGTCTCCTACAATGAGCAGTTCTTC